A selection of T cell receptor beta chains follows, all from one sample in a study of blood T cell repertoires in COVID-19. Sequencing used immunoSEQ multiplex PCR; TCRdb keeps in-frame clones, though not all of them. The table lists about 400,000 clones, roughly 86% of them singletons. Material: PBMCs or T cells enriched from blood (not recorded which). All receptors come from a woman aged 40 to 55 with acute COVID-19. The CDR3 runs from the conserved cysteine through the conserved F or W. The D gene is left open where the match is weak. Clone size is given for some rows only: seen once, a few or many times, or a class if the clone is expanded.

J gene	clone size	D gene	V gene	CDR3 DNA	CDR3 protein
TRBJ2-5	.	TRBD2	TRBV4-1	TGCGCCAGCAGCCAAGAAAGAGCGGGGGGGCTGGGAGAGACCCAGTACTTC	CASSQERAGGLGETQYF
TRBJ1-5	.	TRBD1	TRBV5-6	TGTGCCAGCAGCCAGGGGGCCAATCAGCCCCAGCATTTT	CASSQGANQPQHF
TRBJ2-1	once	.	TRBV7-7	TGTGCCAGCAGCCCAACGCACCGGAGCTACAATGAGCAGTTCTTC	CASSPTHRSYNEQFF
TRBJ2-1	.	TRBD2	TRBV24-1	TGTGCCACCAGTGGGGCTAGCGGTTACAATGAGCAGTTCTTC	CATSGASGYNEQFF
TRBJ2-7	once	TRBD1	TRBV6-1	TGTGCCAGCAGTGAATGGGGACAGGGGGCATACGAGCAGTACTTC	CASSEWGQGAYEQYF
TRBJ1-3	.	.	TRBV4-1	TGCGCCAGCAGCCACGGCCCGGCAGGGAGGGGAAACACCATATATTTT	CASSHGPAGRGNTIYF
TRBJ1-2	.	.	TRBV30	TGTGCCTGGGGGAAAGGGGTGGGTGGCTACACCTTC	CAWGKGVGGYTF
TRBJ2-5	once	.	TRBV6-5	TGTGCCAGCAGTTACTCGGGTTCAGGGGGGAAGAAGACCCAGTACTTC	CASSYSGSGGKKTQYF
TRBJ2-6	.	.	TRBV2	TGTGCCAGCAGCCCCGACAGGCTCTCTGGGGCCAACGTCCTGACTTTC	CASSPDRLSGANVLTF
TRBJ2-1	.	.	TRBV5-1	TGCGCCAGCAGCTTGAGCATCGGGATCTACAATGAGCAGTTCTTC	CASSLSIGIYNEQFF
TRBJ2-7	.	.	TRBV2	TGTGCCAGCAGCAGGGTAGGCCACTACGAGCAGTACTTC	CASSRVGHYEQYF
TRBJ2-3	once	.	TRBV30	TGTGCCTGGAGTGTTCAGTATACGCAGTATTTT	CAWSVQYTQYF
TRBJ1-2	.	TRBD1	TRBV5-1	TGCGCCAGCAGCCCGGACAGGGGGCTATGGAATGGCTACACCTTC	CASSPDRGLWNGYTF
TRBJ1-1	.	.	TRBV25-1	TGTGCCAGCAGTGAAGCACAGTTCATGAACACTGAAGCTTTCTTT	CASSEAQFMNTEAFF
TRBJ1-1	.	TRBD1	TRBV7-8	TGTGCCAGCAGCCCCTCTTTACCAGGGGGCTACGACCCAGCTTTCTTT	CASSPSLPGGYDPAFF
TRBJ1-5	.	TRBD1	TRBV6-5	TGTGCCAGCAGTTTGACAGGGGGCAGGGGCAATCAGCCCCAGCATTTT	CASSLTGGRGNQPQHF
TRBJ1-2	.	.	TRBV5-1	TGCGCCAGCAGCGCCGTAGGACAGAGCGGCTACACCTTC	CASSAVGQSGYTF
TRBJ2-3	.	.	TRBV7-8	TGTGCCAGCAGCTCACTAGCCGGGACGCAGTATTTT	CASSSLAGTQYF
TRBJ1-2	.	.	TRBV10-3	TGTGCCATCAGTGAAGACCCAGGGGACTATGGCTACACCTTC	CAISEDPGDYGYTF
TRBJ1-3	.	.	TRBV5-1	TGCGCCAGCAGCTTGGCAGGACAAAGGCCGAACACCATATATTTT	CASSLAGQRPNTIYF
TRBJ2-7	many	.	TRBV24-1	TGTGCCACCAGTGATTTGAACAGGGAGAACTACGAGCAGTACTTC	CATSDLNRENYEQYF
TRBJ2-7	.	TRBD2	TRBV7-9	TGTGCCAGCACCCTACTAGCGGGGAACTACGAGCAGTACTTC	CASTLLAGNYEQYF
TRBJ1-2	.	.	TRBV5-5	TGTGCCAGCAGCTTGGATAGCTCTAACTATGGCTACACCTTC	CASSLDSSNYGYTF
TRBJ2-1	.	.	TRBV28	TGTGCCAGCAGTTCGGAGGCAGAGCAGTTCTTC	CASSSEAEQFF
TRBJ2-3	.	.	TRBV18	TGTGCCAGCTCACGTACGGGAAGCACAGATACGCAGTATTTT	CASSRTGSTDTQYF
TRBJ2-1	.	TRBD2	TRBV11-2	TGTGCCAGCAGCGCCCAACCTAGCGGGGGGCCCACCTACAATGAGCAGTTCTTC	CASSAQPSGGPTYNEQFF
TRBJ1-2	.	.	TRBV7-6	TGTGCCAGCAGCTTAGGCCTCCGGGACAGCTACACCTTC	CASSLGLRDSYTF
TRBJ1-5	.	TRBD1	TRBV7-9	TGTGCCAGCAGCCCAGGACAGGGTCTGGCTCAGCCCCAGCATTTT	CASSPGQGLAQPQHF
TRBJ2-1	once	TRBD1	TRBV10-3	TGTGCCATCAGGCGACAGGGTTTTGGAGTTGAGCAGTTCTTC	CAIRRQGFGVEQFF
TRBJ2-1	.	TRBD1	TRBV7-9	TGTGCCAGCAGCCATTACCGGGACAGTATCTACAATGAGCAGTTCTTC	CASSHYRDSIYNEQFF
TRBJ1-2	many	TRBD1	TRBV6-1	TGTGCCAGCAGTGAAGACCTCCGAGGGGGCGCCGGCTACACCTTC	CASSEDLRGGAGYTF
TRBJ2-7	few	.	TRBV3-1/TRBV3-2	TGTGCCAGCAGCCAAAGCGAGAGGATCGACGAGCAGTACTTC	CASSQSERIDEQYF
TRBJ1-6	.	.	TRBV2	TGTGCCAGCAGTGAATCTTTGGGGGGTGGGTCACCCCTCCACTTT	CASSESLGGGSPLHF
TRBJ1-6	once	.	TRBV7-6	TGTGCCAGCGGAGAGGATTCACCCCTCCACTTT	CASGEDSPLHF
TRBJ1-2	.	.	TRBV2	TGTGCCAGCAGTGAAACGGGATCAGGAGGCTACACCTTC	CASSETGSGGYTF
TRBJ1-2	.	.	TRBV9	TGTGCCAGCAGCGTAGGTGGGGGGGCAGTTAACTATGGCTACACCTTC	CASSVGGGAVNYGYTF
TRBJ1-1	.	.	TRBV14	TGTGCCAGCAGCTTAGGACTCCGGAGCACTGAAGCTTTCTTT	CASSLGLRSTEAFF
TRBJ2-7	.	TRBD2	TRBV27	TGTGCCAGTCGCCCTCTAGCGGGGGCCTACGAGCAGTACTTC	CASRPLAGAYEQYF
TRBJ2-6	.	.	TRBV9	TGTGCCACTGTAGCAGATGCGGGGCCCCAAAGGTCTGGGGCCAACGTCCTGACTTTC	CATVADAGPQRSGANVLTF
TRBJ1-4	.	.	TRBV6-6	TGTGCCAGCAGTTACCGTCCAGGGGAAAAACTGTTTTTT	CASSYRPGEKLFF
TRBJ1-4	.	TRBD1	TRBV7-2	TGTGCCAGCAGCTCAGGACAGGGGAATGAAAAACTGTTTTTT	CASSSGQGNEKLFF
TRBJ2-3	.	TRBD2	TRBV4-1	TGCGCCAGCAGCCAGGGTCTAGCGGGGGGGCTAGATACGCAGTATTTT	CASSQGLAGGLDTQYF
TRBJ2-3	.	.	TRBV3-1/TRBV3-2	TGTGCCAGCAGCCGGACTGCTTTATGGTCGGATACGCAGTATTTT	CASSRTALWSDTQYF
TRBJ2-2	once	.	TRBV9	TGTGCCAGCAGCGTAGGGCAGTCCGGGGAGCTGTTTTTT	CASSVGQSGELFF
TRBJ1-3	.	.	TRBV5-1	TGCGCCAGCAGCTTGGACACAAGCTCTGGAAACACCATATATTTT	CASSLDTSSGNTIYF
TRBJ2-5	few	.	TRBV7-9	TGTGCCAGCAGCTGGGGCCTGGGGGAGACCCAGTACTTC	CASSWGLGETQYF
TRBJ1-1	.	.	TRBV4-2	TGTGCCAGCAGCCAACCTGGCGGGGGTACTGAAGCTTTCTTT	CASSQPGGGTEAFF